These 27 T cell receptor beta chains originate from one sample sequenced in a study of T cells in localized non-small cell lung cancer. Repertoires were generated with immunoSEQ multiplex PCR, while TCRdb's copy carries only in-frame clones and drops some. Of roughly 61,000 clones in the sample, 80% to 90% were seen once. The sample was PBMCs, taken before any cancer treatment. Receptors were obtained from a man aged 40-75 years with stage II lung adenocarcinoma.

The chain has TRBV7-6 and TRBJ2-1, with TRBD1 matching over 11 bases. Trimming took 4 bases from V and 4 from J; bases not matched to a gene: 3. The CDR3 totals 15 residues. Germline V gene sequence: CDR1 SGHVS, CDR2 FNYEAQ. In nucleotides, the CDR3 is TGTGCCAGCAGCTCCGGGACAGGGGGGTACAATGAGCAGTTCTTC. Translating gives CASSSGTGGYNEQFF. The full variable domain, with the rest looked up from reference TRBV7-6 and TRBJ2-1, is GAGVSQSPRYKVTKRGQDVALRCDPISGHVSLYWYRQALGQGPEFLTYFNYEAQQDKSGLPNDRFSAERPEGSISTLTIQRTEQRDSAMYRCASSSGTGGYNEQFFGPGTRLTVL.

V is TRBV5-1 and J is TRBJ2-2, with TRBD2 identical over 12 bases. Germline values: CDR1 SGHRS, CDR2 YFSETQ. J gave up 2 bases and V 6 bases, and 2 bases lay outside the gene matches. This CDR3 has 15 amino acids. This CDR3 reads CASTTSGRNTGELFF. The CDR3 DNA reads TGCGCCAGCACGACTAGCGGGAGAAACACCGGGGAGCTGTTTTTT.

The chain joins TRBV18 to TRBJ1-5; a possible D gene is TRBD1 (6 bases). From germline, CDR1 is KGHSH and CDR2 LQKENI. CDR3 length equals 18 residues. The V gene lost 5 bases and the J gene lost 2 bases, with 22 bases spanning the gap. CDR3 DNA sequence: TGTGCCAGCTCAGCTCGAACGACAGGACCCGAGGGCAATCAGCCCCAGCATTTT. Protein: CASSARTTGPEGNQPQHF.

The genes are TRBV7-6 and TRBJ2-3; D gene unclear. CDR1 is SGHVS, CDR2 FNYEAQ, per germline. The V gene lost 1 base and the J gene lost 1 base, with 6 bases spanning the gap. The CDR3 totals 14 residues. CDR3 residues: CASSLGQGTDTQYF. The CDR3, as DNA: TGTGCCAGCAGCTTAGGTCAGGGCACAGATACGCAGTATTTT.

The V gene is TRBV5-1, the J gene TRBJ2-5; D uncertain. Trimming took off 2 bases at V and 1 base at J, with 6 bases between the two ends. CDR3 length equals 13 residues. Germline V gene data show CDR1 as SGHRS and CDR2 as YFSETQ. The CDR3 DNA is TGCGCCAGCAGCTTAGCAGCCCAAGAGACCCAGTACTTC. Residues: CASSLAAQETQYF.

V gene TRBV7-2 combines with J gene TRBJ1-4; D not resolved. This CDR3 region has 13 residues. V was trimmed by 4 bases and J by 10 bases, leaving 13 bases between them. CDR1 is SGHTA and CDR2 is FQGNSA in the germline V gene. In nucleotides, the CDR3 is TGTGCCAGCAGCTCTAGGCTGGGAGGAAAACTGTTTTTT. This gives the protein CASSSRLGGKLFF. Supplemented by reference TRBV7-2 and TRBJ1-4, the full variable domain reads GAGVSQSPSNKVTEKGKDVELRCDPISGHTALYWYRQSLGQGLEFLIYFQGNSAPDKSGLPSDRFSAERTGGSVSTLTIQRTQQEDSAVYLCASSSRLGGKLFFGSGTQLSVL.

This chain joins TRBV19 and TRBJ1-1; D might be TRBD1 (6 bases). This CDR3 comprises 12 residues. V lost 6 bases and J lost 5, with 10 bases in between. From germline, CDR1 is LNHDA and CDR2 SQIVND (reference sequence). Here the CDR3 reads CASSTTGTEAFF. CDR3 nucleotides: TGTGCCAGTAGCACTACAGGGACTGAAGCTTTCTTT.

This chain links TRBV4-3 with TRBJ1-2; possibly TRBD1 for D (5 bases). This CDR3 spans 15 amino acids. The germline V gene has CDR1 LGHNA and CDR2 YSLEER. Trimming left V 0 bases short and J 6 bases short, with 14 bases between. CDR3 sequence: CASSQDRGGFNGYTF. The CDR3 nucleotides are TGCGCCAGCAGCCAAGATCGTGGGGGTTTCAATGGCTACACCTTC.

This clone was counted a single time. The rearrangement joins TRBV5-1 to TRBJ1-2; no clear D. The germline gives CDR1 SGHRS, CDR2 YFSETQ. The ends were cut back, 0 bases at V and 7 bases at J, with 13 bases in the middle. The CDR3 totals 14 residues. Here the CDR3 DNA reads TGCGCCAGCAGCTTGGCCGGCGATGGCGCTGGCTACACCTTC. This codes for CASSLAGDGAGYTF.

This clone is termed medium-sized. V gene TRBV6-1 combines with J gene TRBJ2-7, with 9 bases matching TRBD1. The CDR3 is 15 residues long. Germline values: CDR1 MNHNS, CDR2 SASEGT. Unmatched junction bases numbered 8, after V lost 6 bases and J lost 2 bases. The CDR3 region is CASSRDREVTYEQYF. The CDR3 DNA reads TGTGCCAGCAGCCGGGACAGGGAGGTGACCTACGAGCAGTACTTC.

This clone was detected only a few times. CDR3 amino acids: CASSRTRTANEAFF. The CDR3 DNA reads TGTGCCAGCAGTCGAACACGGACGGCGAATGAAGCTTTCTTT. V and J are TRBV6-1 and TRBJ1-1; the D is unclear. The germline V and J ends were trimmed by 5 bases and 7 bases, with 17 bases remaining between them. This CDR3 has 14 residues. Germline CDR1 MNHNS, CDR2 SASEGT.

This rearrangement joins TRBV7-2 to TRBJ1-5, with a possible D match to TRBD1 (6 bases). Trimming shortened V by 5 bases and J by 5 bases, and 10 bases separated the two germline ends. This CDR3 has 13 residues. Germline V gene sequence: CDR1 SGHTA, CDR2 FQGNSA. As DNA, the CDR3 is TGTGCCAGCAGCGGTGGGGGCGATCAGCCCCAGCATTTT. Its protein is CASSGGGDQPQHF. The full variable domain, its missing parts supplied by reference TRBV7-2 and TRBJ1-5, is GAGVSQSPSNKVTEKGKDVELRCDPISGHTALYWYRQSLGQGLEFLIYFQGNSAPDKSGLPSDRFSAERTGGSVSTLTIQRTQQEDSAVYLCASSGGGDQPQHFGDGTRLSIL.

DNA of the CDR3: TGTGCCAGCACGGAGGACAGGGTGTCCTACGAGCAGTACTTC. It encodes CASTEDRVSYEQYF. The chain couples TRBV6-1 to TRBJ2-7, with 8 nucleotides matching TRBD1. CDR3 length: 14 amino acids. Germline V gives CDR1 MNHNS, CDR2 SASEGT. J lost 1 base, V lost 7 bases, and 6 bases had no gene match.

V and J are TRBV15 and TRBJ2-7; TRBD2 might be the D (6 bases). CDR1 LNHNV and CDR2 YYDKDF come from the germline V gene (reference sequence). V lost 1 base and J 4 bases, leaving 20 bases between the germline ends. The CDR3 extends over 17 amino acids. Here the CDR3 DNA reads TGTGCCACCAGCAGAGCCCTCGGGTCGGGAGAACTTTACGAGCAGTACTTC. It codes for CATSRALGSGELYEQYF.

CDR3 region: CASSESPTGGSYEQYF. Here the CDR3 DNA reads TGTGCCAGCAGTGAAAGCCCGACAGGGGGGTCCTACGAGCAGTACTTC. The rearrangement links TRBV2 to TRBJ2-7, with 9 bases matching TRBD1. This CDR3 comprises 16 residues. V lost 2 bases to trimming and J lost 1 base; unmatched junction nucleotides: 6. The germline V gene encodes CDR1 SNHLY and CDR2 FYNNEI.

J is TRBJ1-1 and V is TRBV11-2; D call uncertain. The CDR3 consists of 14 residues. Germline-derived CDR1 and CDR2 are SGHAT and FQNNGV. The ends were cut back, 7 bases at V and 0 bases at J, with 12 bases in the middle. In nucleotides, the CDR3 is TGTGCCAGCACCTGGGCAGAGATGAACACTGAAGCTTTCTTT. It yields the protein CASTWAEMNTEAFF.

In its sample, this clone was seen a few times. This CDR3 is CSARPVFEAFF. CDR3 nucleotide sequence: TGCAGTGCTAGACCAGTGTTCGAAGCTTTCTTT. The chain couples TRBV20-1 to TRBJ1-1; D is uncertain. The germline gives CDR1 DFQATT, CDR2 SNEGSKA (reference sequence). CDR3 length: 11 amino acids. V was clipped by 2 bases and J by 8 bases, with 9 bases between them.

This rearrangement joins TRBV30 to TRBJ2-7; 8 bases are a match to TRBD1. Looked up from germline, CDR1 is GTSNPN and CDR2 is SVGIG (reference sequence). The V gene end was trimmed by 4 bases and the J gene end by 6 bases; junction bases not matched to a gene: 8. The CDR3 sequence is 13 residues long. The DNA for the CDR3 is TGTGCCTGGATGCAGCAGGGGGCTTTCGAGCAGTACTTC. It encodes CAWMQQGAFEQYF.

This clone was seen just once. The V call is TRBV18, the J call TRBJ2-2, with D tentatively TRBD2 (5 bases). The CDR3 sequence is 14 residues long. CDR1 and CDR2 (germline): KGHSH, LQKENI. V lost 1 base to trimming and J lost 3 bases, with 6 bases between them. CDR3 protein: CASSPRRDTGELFF. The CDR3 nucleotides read TGTGCCAGCTCACCACGGCGGGACACCGGGGAGCTGTTTTTT. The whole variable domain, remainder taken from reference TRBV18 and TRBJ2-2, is NAGVMQNPRHLVRRRGQEARLRCSPMKGHSHVYWYRQLPEEGLKFMVYLQKENIIDESGMPKERFSAEFPKEGPSILRIQQVVRGDSAAYFCASSPRRDTGELFFGEGSRLTVL.

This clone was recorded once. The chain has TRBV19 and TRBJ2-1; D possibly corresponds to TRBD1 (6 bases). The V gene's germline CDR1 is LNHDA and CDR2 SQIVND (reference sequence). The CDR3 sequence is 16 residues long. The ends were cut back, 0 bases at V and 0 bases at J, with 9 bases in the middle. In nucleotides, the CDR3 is TGTGCCAGTAGTATAGACCAGGGGCTCTCCTACAATGAGCAGTTCTTC. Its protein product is CASSIDQGLSYNEQFF.

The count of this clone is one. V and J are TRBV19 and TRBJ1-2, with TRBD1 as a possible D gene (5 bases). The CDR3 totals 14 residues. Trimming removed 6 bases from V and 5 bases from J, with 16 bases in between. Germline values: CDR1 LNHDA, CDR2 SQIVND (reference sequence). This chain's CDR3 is CASREGRESYGYTF. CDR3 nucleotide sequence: TGTGCCAGTAGAGAGGGCAGGGAGTCATATGGCTACACCTTC.

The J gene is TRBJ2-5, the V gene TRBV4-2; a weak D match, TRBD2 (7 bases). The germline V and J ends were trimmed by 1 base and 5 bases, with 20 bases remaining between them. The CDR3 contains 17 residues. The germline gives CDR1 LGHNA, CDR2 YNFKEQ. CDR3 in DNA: TGTGCCAGCAGCCAAGTATTAAGCGGGGACATAGGGGAGACCCAGTACTTC. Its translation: CASSQVLSGDIGETQYF.

The CDR3 DNA reads TGTGCCAGCTCACCAATCGCGGGAATGGTGGGGAACACTGAAGCTTTCTTT. Its translation is CASSPIAGMVGNTEAFF. The genes are TRBV18 and TRBJ1-1; D unclear. Deletions cut 2 bases from V and 1 base from J, with 17 bases between. CDR3 length: 17 residues. Germline-derived CDR1 and CDR2 are KGHSH and LQKENI.

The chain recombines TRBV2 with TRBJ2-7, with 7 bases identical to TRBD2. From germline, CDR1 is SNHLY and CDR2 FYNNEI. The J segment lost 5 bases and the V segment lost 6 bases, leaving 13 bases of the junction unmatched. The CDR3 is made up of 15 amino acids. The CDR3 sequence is CASRFGGGRVDEQYF. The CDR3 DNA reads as TGTGCCAGCAGGTTCGGCGGGGGACGTGTGGACGAGCAGTACTTC.

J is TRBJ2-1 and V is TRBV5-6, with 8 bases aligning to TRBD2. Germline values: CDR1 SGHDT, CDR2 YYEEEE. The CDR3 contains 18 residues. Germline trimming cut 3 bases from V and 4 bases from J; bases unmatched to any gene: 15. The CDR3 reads CASSYEWREALEYNEQFF. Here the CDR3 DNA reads TGTGCCAGCAGCTACGAATGGCGGGAGGCCCTCGAATACAATGAGCAGTTCTTC.

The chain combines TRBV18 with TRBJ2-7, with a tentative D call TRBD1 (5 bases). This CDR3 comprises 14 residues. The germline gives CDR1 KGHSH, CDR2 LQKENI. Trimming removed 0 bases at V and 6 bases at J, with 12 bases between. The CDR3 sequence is CASSPPSRVGEQYF. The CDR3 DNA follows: TGTGCCAGCTCACCACCAAGCAGGGTAGGCGAGCAGTACTTC. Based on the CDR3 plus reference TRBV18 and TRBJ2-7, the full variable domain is NAGVMQNPRHLVRRRGQEARLRCSPMKGHSHVYWYRQLPEEGLKFMVYLQKENIIDESGMPKERFSAEFPKEGPSILRIQQVVRGDSAAYFCASSPPSRVGEQYFGPGTRLTVT.

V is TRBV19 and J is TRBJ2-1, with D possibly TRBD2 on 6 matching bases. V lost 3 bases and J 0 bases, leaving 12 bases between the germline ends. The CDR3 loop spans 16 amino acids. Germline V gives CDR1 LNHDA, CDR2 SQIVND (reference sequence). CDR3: CASSIRAGSSYNEQFF. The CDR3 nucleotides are TGTGCCAGTAGTATCCGGGCGGGAAGCTCCTACAATGAGCAGTTCTTC.